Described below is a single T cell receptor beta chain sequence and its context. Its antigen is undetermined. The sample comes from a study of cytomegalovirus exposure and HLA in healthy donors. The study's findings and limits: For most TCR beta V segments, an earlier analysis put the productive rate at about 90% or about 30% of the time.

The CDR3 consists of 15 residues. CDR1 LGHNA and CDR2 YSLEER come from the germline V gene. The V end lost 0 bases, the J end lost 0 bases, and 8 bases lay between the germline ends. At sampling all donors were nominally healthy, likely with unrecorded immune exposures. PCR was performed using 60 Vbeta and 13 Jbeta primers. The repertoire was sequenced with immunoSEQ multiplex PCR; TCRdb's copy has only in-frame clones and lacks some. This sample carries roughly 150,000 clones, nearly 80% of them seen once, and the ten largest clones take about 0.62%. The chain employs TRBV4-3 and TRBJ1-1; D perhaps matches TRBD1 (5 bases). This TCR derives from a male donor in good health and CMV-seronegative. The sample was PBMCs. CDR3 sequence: CASSQDGGMNTEAFF. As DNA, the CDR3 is TGCGCCAGCAGCCAAGACGGGGGAATGAACACTGAAGCTTTCTTT.